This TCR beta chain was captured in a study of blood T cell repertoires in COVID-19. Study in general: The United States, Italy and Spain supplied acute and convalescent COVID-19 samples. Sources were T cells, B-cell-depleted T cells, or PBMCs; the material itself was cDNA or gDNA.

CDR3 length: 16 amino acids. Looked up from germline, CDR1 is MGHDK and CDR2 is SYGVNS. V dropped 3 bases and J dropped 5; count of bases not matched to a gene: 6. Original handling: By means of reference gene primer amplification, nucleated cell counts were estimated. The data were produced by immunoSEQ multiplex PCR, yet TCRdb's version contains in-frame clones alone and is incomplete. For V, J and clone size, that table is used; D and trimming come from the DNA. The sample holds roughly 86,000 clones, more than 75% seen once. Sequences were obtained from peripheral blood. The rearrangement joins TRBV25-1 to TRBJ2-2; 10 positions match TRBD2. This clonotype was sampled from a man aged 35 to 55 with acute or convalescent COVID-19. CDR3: CASSDPSGSSTGELFF. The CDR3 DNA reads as TGTGCCAGCAGTGATCCTAGCGGGAGCTCTACCGGGGAGCTGTTTTTT.